Included here is one TCR beta chain sequence, with context. Its antigen is not identified. The sample is drawn from a study of monozygotic twins with inflammatory bowel disease. Points from the study as a whole: People with IBD had fewer clonotypes in common with others than healthy twins did, especially with disease activity. A reduction in TCRbeta diversity (inverse Simpson) was seen in IBD patients relative to healthy co-twins. Variability in patient repertoires may have come partly from differing immunosuppressive treatments.

The CDR3 contains 14 residues. UMIs were attached via template switching, each with a 6-nucleotide sample barcode. TCRdb reanalyzed the 5' RACE reads and collapses them to one entry per CDR3 protein, without DNA. This repertoire comprises some 440,000 distinct CDR3 sequences; its ten largest clones make up about 2.3%. This rearrangement joins TRBV12-3 or TRBV12-4 to TRBJ2-3; TCRdb's D gene call, TRBD1, goes unchecked for lack of DNA. The sample was blood. This receptor was identified in a human donor with ulcerative colitis or Crohn's disease, or a healthy co-twin of an affected twin (not recorded which). CDR3 residues: CASSLRGSTDTQYF.